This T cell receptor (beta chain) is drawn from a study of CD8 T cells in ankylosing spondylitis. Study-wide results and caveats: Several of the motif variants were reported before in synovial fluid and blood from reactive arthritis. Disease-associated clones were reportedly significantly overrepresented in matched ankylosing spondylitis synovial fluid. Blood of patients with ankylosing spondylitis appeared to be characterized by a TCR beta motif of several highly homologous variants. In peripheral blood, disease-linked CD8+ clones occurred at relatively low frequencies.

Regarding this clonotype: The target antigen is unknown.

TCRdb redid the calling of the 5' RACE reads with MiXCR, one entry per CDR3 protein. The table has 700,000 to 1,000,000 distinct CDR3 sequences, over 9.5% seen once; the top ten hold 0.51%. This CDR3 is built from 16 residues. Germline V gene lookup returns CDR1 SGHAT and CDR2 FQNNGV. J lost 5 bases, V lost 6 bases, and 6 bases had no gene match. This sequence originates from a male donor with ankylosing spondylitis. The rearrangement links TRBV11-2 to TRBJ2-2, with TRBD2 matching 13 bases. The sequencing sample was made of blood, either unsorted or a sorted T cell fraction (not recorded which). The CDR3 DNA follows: TGTGCCAGCAGTTTCCGGGGACTAGCGGGGACCGGGGAGCTGTTTTTT. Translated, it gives CASSFRGLAGTGELFF. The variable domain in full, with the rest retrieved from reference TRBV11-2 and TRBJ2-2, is EAGVAQSPRYKIIEKRQSVAFWCNPISGHATLYWYQQILGQGPKLLIQFQNNGVVDDSQLPKDRFSAERLKGVDSTLKIQPAKLEDSAVYLCASSFRGLAGTGELFFGEGSRLTVL.